This TCR beta chain originates from a study of shared clonotypes between healthy human individuals. Study findings and constraints: Approximately 4.6% of naive CD4 clonotypes were common to several donors. Generally, naive subsets came out with larger estimated richness than memory subsets.

Researchers reported that CD8 memory united CD45RO+ cells with CCR7-negative CD45RA+ TemRA cells. Points on this clone: What it recognizes is unknown.

As originally analysed: From ImmunoSEQ came sequences covering only the junction and carrying no quality scores, so filtering differed. Only in-frame clones appear in the TCRdb table, and some are missing; sequencing was by immunoSEQ multiplex PCR. V and J calls and clone size are those listed in that table; D and trimming were worked out from the DNA. Here the sample spans hundreds of thousands of clones, about 96% being singletons. The source material was memory CD8+ T cells sorted from blood. Indicated subset: CD45RO+ cells pooled with CCR7-negative TemRA cells. This clonotype originated in a man aged 25-45 years in good health.

The CDR3 DNA reads as TGTGCCAGCAGCTTAGAACTAGCGGGAGGGCCCTCAGACGAGCAGTTCTTC. It encodes CASSLELAGGPSDEQFF. The V gene is TRBV13, the J gene TRBJ2-1; 13 bases fit TRBD2. The CDR3 contains 17 residues. With V trimmed by 1 base and J by 10 bases, 10 bases remained unmatched. Germline CDR1 PRHDT, CDR2 FYEKMQ (reference sequence).